This T cell receptor (beta chain) was documented in a study of PD-1 blockade in classical Hodgkin lymphoma. The table came from immunoSEQ multiplex PCR; TCRdb's copy has only in-frame clones and leaves some out. The table has roughly 24,000 clones, roughly 75% seen once; the top ten hold 17%. Per germline, CDR1 MNHEY and CDR2 SVGAGI. The V segment lost 6 bases and the J segment 4 bases; nucleotides outside the gene matches: 6. CDR3 length equals 13 residues. After autologous stem cell transplantation all patients relapsed, and prior brentuximab vedotin exposure differed between cohorts. The rearrangement uses TRBV6-5 and TRBJ2-7; 7 bases align to TRBD1. This sample comprised peripheral blood mononuclear cells (PBMCs), obtained before the second cycle of nivolumab. The sequence was collected from a human donor with classical Hodgkin lymphoma. The CDR3 coding sequence is TGTGCCAGCAGCCACAGGGGATTGTACGAGCAGTACTTC. As protein: CASSHRGLYEQYF.